The table lists the clone carrying this T cell receptor (beta chain) with a few counts. Its antigen is currently unknown. The CDR3 extends over 18 amino acids. V lost 1 base to trimming and J lost 0 bases, with 15 bases between them. Germline assignment: CDR1 MGHRA and CDR2 YSYEKL. These data are taken from a study of T cell repertoires in cytomegalovirus infection. Study results and limitations: Dominant in the ex vivo response were TCR beta clonotypes restricted by HLA-C and specific for CMV.

TCRdb itself ran the reads through MiXCR, one entry per CDR3 protein. The table lists fewer than 1,000,000 distinct CDR3 sequences, approximately 33% of them singletons. This rearrangement joins TRBV4-1 to TRBJ1-4; D call uncertain. This TCR was recovered from a human donor in good health (CMV status not recorded). Some clones in this sample may be carry-over from other donors' samples. The sequencing here drew on cultured CD8+ T cells from PBMCs, taken from culture after CMV antigen stimulation. CDR3 region: CASSQASRLGSTNEKLFF. The DNA for the CDR3 is TGCGCCAGCAGCCAAGCATCCCGCCTCGGGTCAACTAATGAAAAACTGTTTTTT.